These 27 T cell receptor beta chains came from one sample sequenced in a study of cytomegalovirus exposure and HLA in healthy donors. The PCR was carried out with 60 Vbeta primers and 13 Jbeta primers. Libraries were prepared by immunoSEQ multiplex PCR; TCRdb keeps only in-frame clonotypes and omits some of them. The table has 85,000 to 100,000 clones, approximately 72% seen once; the top ten hold 6.5% to 9%. The sample consisted of PBMCs. All receptors derive from a man in his forties in good health and CMV-seropositive.

The CDR3, as DNA: TGTGCCAGCCCTAAAGTACAGGCCAGGTGGAAACTGTTTTTT. Translated: CASPKVQARWKLFF. This chain links TRBV5-5 with TRBJ1-4; possible D gene TRBD1, 5 bases. V was clipped by 7 bases and J by 11 bases, with 21 bases between them. This CDR3 has 14 residues. In germline, CDR1 is SGHKS, CDR2 YYEKEE (reference sequence).

V usage is TRBV7-8 and J usage is TRBJ1-1; no clear D. Germline V gene data show CDR1 as SGHVS and CDR2 as FQNEAQ. The V and J ends lost 5 bases and 0 bases respectively, with 10 bases between them. The CDR3 is made up of 14 amino acids. The CDR3 region has the DNA TGTGCCAGCAGCGGAGGGATAATGAACACTGAAGCTTTCTTT. Translation gives CASSGGIMNTEAFF.

This clone was counted a few times. V gene TRBV29-1 combines with J gene TRBJ1-3; D call uncertain. V was pared by 7 bases and J by 2 bases, with 9 bases between. CDR3 length: 12 amino acids. Germline V gene lookup returns CDR1 SQVTM and CDR2 ANQGSEA. For the CDR3, the DNA is TGCAGCGCCGGGTCCCCTGGAAACACCATATATTTT. Protein product: CSAGSPGNTIYF.

This chain links TRBV20-1 with TRBJ1-2, with TRBD1 identical over 7 bases. The CDR3 loop spans 9 amino acids. Trimming cost V 8 bases and J 12 bases; bases outside gene matches: 6. The germline gives CDR1 DFQATT, CDR2 SNEGSKA (reference sequence). CDR3 bases: TGCAGTTCGAACAGGGGCGACACCTTC. It codes for CSSNRGDTF.

This chain links TRBV11-2 with TRBJ2-7; 16 bases line up with TRBD2. This CDR3 is 17 amino acids long. Germline lookup yields CDR1 SGHAT and CDR2 FQNNGV. V was pared by 4 bases and J by 3 bases, with 6 bases of the junction left unmatched. The CDR3, as DNA: TGTGCCAGCAGCTCCGGGACTAGCGGGAGGGTAATCTACGAGCAGTACTTC. Protein sequence: CASSSGTSGRVIYEQYF.

The chain joins TRBV28 to TRBJ2-6; 8 bases are a match to TRBD1. Germline V CDR1 and CDR2: MDHEN, SYDVKM. V shed 10 bases and J 0 bases; nucleotides not matched to a gene: 8. CDR3 length equals 16 residues. The chain's CDR3 is CATEGQELSGANVLTF. DNA of the CDR3: TGTGCCACCGAGGGACAGGAGCTCTCTGGGGCCAACGTCCTGACTTTC.

A single count supports this clone. The chain uses TRBV18 and TRBJ2-2; TRBD1 matches 8 bases. CDR1 and CDR2 from the germline V gene are KGHSH and LQKENI. J gave up 6 bases and V 5 bases, and 8 bases lay outside the gene matches. The length of the CDR3 is 15 residues. CDR3 loop: CASSFDRGRAGELFF. The CDR3 nucleotides read TGTGCCAGCTCATTCGACAGGGGTCGGGCCGGGGAGCTGTTTTTT.

The chain joins TRBV5-1 to TRBJ1-4; TRBD1 aligns across 9 bases. The V and J ends lost 4 bases and 8 bases, in that order; junction bases with no gene match: 12. The length of the CDR3 is 16 residues. CDR1 and CDR2 from the germline V gene are SGHRS and YFSETQ. CDR3 in amino acids: CASSTGTGMVQEKLFF. The CDR3, as DNA: TGCGCCAGCAGCACCGGGACAGGGATGGTTCAAGAAAAACTGTTTTTT.

This clone was seen ten or more times. This sequence joins TRBV5-1 and TRBJ2-3; D not certain. Germline V gene sequence: CDR1 SGHRS, CDR2 YFSETQ. The CDR3 contains 14 residues. V shed 5 bases and J shed 6 bases, with 16 bases lying between them. The CDR3 region has the DNA TGCGCCAGCAGAGTAGGAGCTGTGGAGGATACGCAGTATTTT. Protein sequence: CASRVGAVEDTQYF.

The chain carries TRBV5-4 and TRBJ2-1; D ambiguous. Trimming took off 5 bases at V and 5 bases at J, with 11 bases between the two ends. This CDR3 spans 13 amino acids. Germline CDR1 and CDR2: SGHNT and YYREEE (reference sequence). For the CDR3, the DNA is TGTGCCAGCAGAGGAACTAACAACAATGAGCAGTTCTTC. Protein sequence: CASRGTNNNEQFF. The full variable domain, in which reference TRBV5-4 and TRBJ2-1 provide the parts outside the CDR3, is ETGVTQSPTHLIKTRGQQVTLRCSSQSGHNTVSWYQQALGQGPQFIFQYYREEENGRGNFPPRFSGLQFPNYSSELNVNALELDDSALYLCASRGTNNNEQFFGPGTRLTVL.

The J gene is TRBJ2-5, the V gene TRBV18; 9 nucleotides align to TRBD1. CDR1 is KGHSH and CDR2 is LQKENI in the germline V gene. V shed 6 bases and J 4 bases; nucleotides not matched to a gene: 6. The CDR3 length is 14 residues. CDR3 region: CASSPGQGGETQYF. The CDR3 DNA is TGTGCCAGCTCCCCGGGACAGGGCGGAGAGACCCAGTACTTC.

This chain uses TRBV5-6 with TRBJ2-5; perhaps TRBD1 as D (5 bases). Matching the DNA end better, TRBJ2-7 makes the J call doubtful. The CDR3 has 13 residues. CDR1 is SGHDT and CDR2 is YYEEEE in the germline V gene. The CDR3 sequence is CASSFDSSYEQYF. CDR3 bases: TGTGCCAGCAGCTTTGACAGCTCCTACGAGCAGTACTTC.

This chain connects TRBV6-1 to TRBJ1-1, with D unresolved. CDR3 size: 15 residues. V dropped 0 bases and J dropped 0 bases, with 8 bases sitting between them. CDR1 and CDR2 from the germline V gene are MNHNS and SASEGT. The CDR3 coding sequence is TGTGCCAGCAGTGAAGCTGTACAGATGAACACTGAAGCTTTCTTT. Translated, it gives CASSEAVQMNTEAFF.

This chain links TRBV28 with TRBJ2-2; 10 bases map to TRBD1. The CDR3 sequence is 15 residues long. CDR1 and CDR2 from the germline V gene are MDHEN and SYDVKM. The trim removed 7 bases at V and 7 bases at J, leaving 9 bases unmatched. The CDR3: CASTPTGGVYGELFF. The CDR3 bases are TGTGCCAGCACGCCGACAGGGGGCGTTTACGGGGAGCTGTTTTTT. The complete variable domain, with remaining parts taken from reference TRBV28 and TRBJ2-2, reads DVKVTQSSRYLVKRTGEKVFLECVQDMDHENMFWYRQDPGLGLRLIYFSYDVKMKEKGDIPEGYSVSREKKERFSLILESASTNQTSMYLCASTPTGGVYGELFFGEGSRLTVL.

The sample holds one count of this clone. The chain employs TRBV5-4 and TRBJ2-7; 10 bases are a match to TRBD2. Germline V gene lookup returns CDR1 SGHNT and CDR2 YYREEE (reference sequence). The CDR3 spans 15 residues. V lost 5 bases to trimming and J lost 4 bases; unmatched junction nucleotides: 9. This CDR3 reads CASSYPGLASYEQYF. In DNA form, the CDR3 reads TGTGCCAGCAGTTACCCGGGACTAGCGTCGTACGAGCAGTACTTC.

This chain's CDR3 is CASSEKPGVTEAFF. The CDR3, as DNA: TGCGCCAGCAGTGAAAAGCCAGGGGTCACTGAAGCTTTCTTT. The chain couples TRBV10-1 to TRBJ1-1; D is perhaps TRBD1 (6 bases). CDR1 is WNHNN, CDR2 SYGVQD, per germline (reference sequence). The CDR3 has 14 amino acids. The V end was cut by 3 bases, the J end by 4 bases, with 12 bases between.

The chain recombines TRBV5-4 with TRBJ2-2, with 10 bases matching TRBD1. The CDR3 contains 17 residues. Unmatched junction bases numbered 5, after V lost 0 bases and J lost 3 bases. Germline V gives CDR1 SGHNT, CDR2 YYREEE (reference sequence). The CDR3 protein is CASSLAPGQGYTGELFF. The DNA for the CDR3 is TGTGCCAGCAGCTTGGCCCCGGGACAGGGGTACACCGGGGAGCTGTTTTTT.

This clone was recorded a few times. This sequence joins TRBV29-1 and TRBJ1-4; D perhaps matches TRBD1 (5 bases). Germline V CDR1 and CDR2: SQVTM, ANQGSEA. CDR3 length: 13 amino acids. V gave up 5 bases and J gave up 5 bases, with 12 bases separating them. The CDR3 DNA sequence: TGCAGCGTTTTACAGGCGAACAATGAAAAACTGTTTTTT. It translates to CSVLQANNEKLFF.

This chain joins TRBV11-2 and TRBJ1-3; 8 positions match TRBD1. This CDR3 has 14 residues. V lost 4 bases, J lost 3 bases, and 2 bases stayed unmatched. In germline, CDR1 is SGHAT, CDR2 FQNNGV. Here the CDR3 DNA reads TGTGCCAGCAGCTCGGGGACAGGTGGAAACACCATATATTTT. Translated, it gives CASSSGTGGNTIYF.

The genes are TRBV29-1 and TRBJ2-7, with TRBD2 identical over 9 bases. This CDR3 contains 14 residues. The trim removed 7 bases at V and 1 base at J, leaving 8 bases unmatched. Germline V gene data show CDR1 as SQVTM and CDR2 as ANQGSEA. The DNA for the CDR3 is TGCAGCGCCGCGGGGGGGCAATCATCCTACGAGCAGTACTTC. Encoded protein: CSAAGGQSSYEQYF.

The chain joins TRBV9 to TRBJ2-1, with D unclear. This CDR3 comprises 14 residues. Trimming took off 1 base at V and 0 bases at J, with 5 bases between the two ends. Germline CDR1 reads SGDLS; CDR2 reads YYNGEE. CDR3 DNA: TGTGCCAGCAGCGTATCCAGCTCCTACAATGAGCAGTTCTTC. Translating it yields CASSVSSSYNEQFF.

This clone was detected a few times. J is TRBJ2-7 and V is TRBV2; possibly TRBD2 for D (7 bases). Trimming pared 0 bases from V and 9 bases from J, leaving 15 bases between. This CDR3 is built from 14 residues. Germline CDR1 reads SNHLY; CDR2 reads FYNNEI. CDR3 amino acids: CASSEAGGLCRQYF. The CDR3 nucleotides read TGTGCCAGCAGTGAAGCGGGGGGGCTCTGTAGGCAGTACTTC.

In nucleotides, the CDR3 is TGCAGCGTTGCCGGGACAGGGTTTTACGAGCAGTACTTC. Protein product: CSVAGTGFYEQYF. The chain has TRBV29-1 and TRBJ2-7, with 9 bases identical to TRBD1. The CDR3 has 13 amino acids. V trimming: 4 bases; J trimming: 4 bases; junction bases outside the gene matches: 5. The germline CDR1 and CDR2 sequences are SQVTM and ANQGSEA.

This clone has more than one count but fewer than ten. The chain has TRBV6-5 and TRBJ2-5; 7 nucleotides match TRBD2. This CDR3 has 15 residues. CDR1 is MNHEY, CDR2 SVGAGI, per germline. The trim removed 0 bases at V and 1 base at J, leaving 2 bases unmatched. As DNA, the CDR3 is TGTGCCAGCAGTTACTCGCCGGGGGGCCAAGAGACCCAGTACTTC. It encodes CASSYSPGGQETQYF.

This clone turned up a few times. The chain couples TRBV13 to TRBJ1-1, with D possibly TRBD1 on 6 matching bases. The CDR3 consists of 18 residues. The V end was cut by 0 bases, the J end by 0 bases, with 17 bases between. CDR1 is PRHDT, CDR2 FYEKMQ, per germline (reference sequence). This chain's CDR3 is CASSLGLIGGSLNTEAFF. In nucleotides, the CDR3 is TGTGCCAGCAGCTTAGGCCTAATTGGGGGCAGTTTGAACACTGAAGCTTTCTTT.

The chain combines TRBV2 with TRBJ1-3; D not resolved. Germline V gene data show CDR1 as SNHLY and CDR2 as FYNNEI. V was clipped by 3 bases and J by 4 bases, with 4 bases between them. The CDR3 extends over 12 amino acids. The CDR3 DNA sequence: TGTGCCAGCAGTGATATGGGAAACACCATATATTTT. Protein product: CASSDMGNTIYF.

This clone has only a few counts. The chain has TRBV4-3 and TRBJ1-2; no firm D call. Germline CDR1 LGHNA, CDR2 YSLEER. V was shortened by 0 bases and J by 0 bases, with 8 bases between the two germline ends. The CDR3 loop spans 15 amino acids. This chain's CDR3 is CASSQDSITNYGYTF. DNA of the CDR3: TGCGCCAGCAGCCAAGATTCCATCACTAACTATGGCTACACCTTC.